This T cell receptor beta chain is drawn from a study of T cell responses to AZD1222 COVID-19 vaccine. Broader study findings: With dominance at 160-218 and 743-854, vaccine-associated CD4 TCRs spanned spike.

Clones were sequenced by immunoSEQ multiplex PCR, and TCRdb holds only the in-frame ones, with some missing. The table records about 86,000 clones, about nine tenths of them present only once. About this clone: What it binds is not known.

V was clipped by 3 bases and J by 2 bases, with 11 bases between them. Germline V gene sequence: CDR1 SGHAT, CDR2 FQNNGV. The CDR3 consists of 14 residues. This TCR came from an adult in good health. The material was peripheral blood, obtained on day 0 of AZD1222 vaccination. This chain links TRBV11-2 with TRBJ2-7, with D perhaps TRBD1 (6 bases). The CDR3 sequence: CASSFFPGAYEQYF. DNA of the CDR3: TGTGCCAGCAGCTTTTTCCCAGGGGCCTACGAGCAGTACTTC.